The TCR beta chain under discussion was sequenced for a study of control samples from healthy donors and cancer patients. The data were produced by immunoSEQ multiplex PCR, yet TCRdb's version contains in-frame clones alone and is incomplete. The table includes roughly 200,000 clones, about 90% detected once. V lost 2 bases and J 8 bases, leaving 7 bases between the germline ends. The CDR3 runs to 11 residues. Germline V gene data show CDR1 as DFQATT and CDR2 as SNEGSKA (reference sequence). This clonotype was obtained from a man younger than 45 in good health. V usage is TRBV20-1 and J usage is TRBJ2-1; no clear D. The specimen sequenced was blood. Here the CDR3 DNA reads TGCAGTGCTAGAAACCGGGATGAGCAGTTCTTC. Protein sequence: CSARNRDEQFF.